A selection of T cell receptor beta chains follows, all from one sample in a study of human T cells and chemical hapten exposure. TCRdb fed the RACE reads into MiXCR, producing one record per CDR3 protein. The sample consists of fewer than 300,000 distinct CDR3 sequences, around 7.7% of them appearing once. This material consisted of whole blood, taken in connection with sensitization to the hapten diphenylcyclopropenone (DPC). The receptors derive from a young man with alopecia areata. Some clones in this sample may be carry-over from other donors' samples. CDR3s include the opening cysteine and the closing phenylalanine or tryptophan. The D gene is left open where the match is weak. Expanded clones get a size class; other rows say once, few or many, or leave the size out.

j_gene: TRBJ2-3; abundance: once; v_gene: TRBV20-1; d_gene: TRBD1; CDR3aa: CSADPGQKYTDTQYF; CDR3nt: TGCAGTGCTGATCCGGGACAGAAGTACACAGATACGCAGTATTTT
j_gene: TRBJ2-1; abundance: few; v_gene: TRBV6-2/TRBV6-3; d_gene: -; CDR3aa: CASSSPWGSSYNEQFF; CDR3nt: TGTGCCAGCAGTTCCCCGTGGGGCAGCTCCTACAATGAGCAGTTCTTC
j_gene: TRBJ2-3; abundance: few; v_gene: TRBV7-9; d_gene: TRBD2; CDR3aa: CASSFRGLAGMPDTQYF; CDR3nt: TGTGCCAGCAGCTTTAGAGGACTAGCGGGGATGCCAGATACGCAGTATTTT
j_gene: TRBJ2-1; abundance: few; v_gene: TRBV29-1; d_gene: TRBD1; CDR3aa: CSVAGTGANEQFF; CDR3nt: TGCAGCGTTGCCGGGACAGGGGCCAATGAGCAGTTCTTC
j_gene: TRBJ2-7; abundance: -; v_gene: TRBV11-2; d_gene: TRBD2; CDR3aa: CASSPQGGGGGNPYEQYF; CDR3nt: TGTGCCAGCAGCCCCCAAGGTGGCGGGGGGGGGAACCCCTACGAGCAGTACTTC
j_gene: TRBJ2-7; abundance: many; v_gene: TRBV6-5; d_gene: TRBD2; CDR3aa: CASSYRASGGYEQYF; CDR3nt: TGTGCCAGCAGTTACCGTGCTAGCGGGGGCTACGAGCAGTACTTC
j_gene: TRBJ1-6; abundance: many; v_gene: TRBV27; d_gene: -; CDR3aa: CASSDDSGSPLHF; CDR3nt: TGTGCCAGCAGTGACGACAGCGGTTCACCCCTCCACTTT
j_gene: TRBJ2-1; abundance: -; v_gene: TRBV20-1; d_gene: -; CDR3aa: CSARVPGGLYNEQFF; CDR3nt: TGCAGTGCTAGAGTCCCCGGGGGCCTCTACAATGAGCAGTTCTTC
j_gene: TRBJ1-4; abundance: -; v_gene: TRBV7-9; d_gene: -; CDR3aa: CASNPTGTQNEKLFF; CDR3nt: TGTGCCAGCAACCCAACCGGGACGCAGAATGAAAAACTGTTTTTT
j_gene: TRBJ2-2; abundance: -; v_gene: TRBV12-3/TRBV12-4; d_gene: -; CDR3aa: CASSSPGTGELFF; CDR3nt: TGTGCCAGCAGTTCCCCGGGTACCGGGGAGCTGTTTTTT
j_gene: TRBJ1-1; abundance: few; v_gene: TRBV12-3/TRBV12-4; d_gene: -; CDR3aa: CASSLAVVEAFF; CDR3nt: TGTGCCAGCAGTTTAGCGGTCGTTGAAGCTTTCTTT
j_gene: TRBJ2-3; abundance: few; v_gene: TRBV6-2/TRBV6-3; d_gene: -; CDR3aa: CASRGTQGPRDTQYF; CDR3nt: TGTGCCAGCAGAGGAACCCAGGGGCCCCGCGATACGCAGTATTTT
j_gene: TRBJ2-1; abundance: many; v_gene: TRBV5-1; d_gene: -; CDR3aa: CASSSSTGNEQFF; CDR3nt: TGCGCCAGCAGCTCCTCAACGGGCAATGAGCAGTTCTTC
j_gene: TRBJ1-1; abundance: few; v_gene: TRBV5-6; d_gene: -; CDR3aa: CASSWGTNTEAFF; CDR3nt: TGTGCCAGCAGCTGGGGGACCAACACTGAAGCTTTCTTT